Listed below are T cell receptor beta chains from one sample, sequenced in a study of cytomegalovirus exposure and HLA in healthy donors. TCRdb's table, derived via immunoSEQ multiplex PCR, lists solely in-frame clones and lacks some. The specimen's table records 74,000 or so clones. The sequenced sample was PBMCs. The receptors come from an older woman in good health and CMV-seronegative. The CDR3 runs from the conserved cysteine through the conserved F or W. The D gene is left open where the match is weak.

V	J	D	DNA	CDR3
TRBV6-6	TRBJ2-1	NA	TGTGCCAGCAGTTTTCATCAAGAGCAGTTCTTC	CASSFHQEQFF
TRBV5-4	TRBJ2-7	TRBD2	TGTGCCAGCAGCTGGAGCGTGGGACTAACCTACGAGCAGTACTTC	CASSWSVGLTYEQYF
TRBV2	TRBJ1-3	TRBD1	TGTGCCAGCAGGCCACAGGGGAGCTCTGGAAACACCATATATTTT	CASRPQGSSGNTIYF
TRBV18	TRBJ2-7	TRBD2	TGTGCCAGCTCCCGCATAGCGGGAGGGGCCTCCTACGAGCAGTACTTC	CASSRIAGGASYEQYF
TRBV7-2	TRBJ2-1	TRBD2	TGTGCCAGCAGCTTAACACCCGGACTAGCGGGGGACAATGAGCAGTTCTTC	CASSLTPGLAGDNEQFF
TRBV6-5	TRBJ1-2	NA	TGTGCCAGCAGACAATCTGGAGATCACTATGGCTACACCTTC	CASRQSGDHYGYTF
TRBV5-6	TRBJ1-4	TRBD1	TGTGCCAGCAGTTATACGGGACAGGGTAATGAAAAACTGTTTTTT	CASSYTGQGNEKLFF
TRBV7-2	TRBJ2-7	TRBD2	TGTGCCAGCAGCCCCGGGAGCGGGAGGTCCTACGAGCAGTACTTC	CASSPGSGRSYEQYF
TRBV28	TRBJ2-1	TRBD2	TGTGCCAGCAGTTTGAACGTCCCAATACTAGCGGGAGTCCCAACTGAGCAGTTCTTC	CASSLNVPILAGVPTEQFF
TRBV5-1	TRBJ2-7	NA	TGCGCCAGCAGCTTGGAAGGCCCAGGGAAATACGAGCAGTACTTC	CASSLEGPGKYEQYF
TRBV19	TRBJ1-1	TRBD1	TGTGCCAGTAGAAATACAGGGGCCAGGGGTGAAGCTTTCTTT	CASRNTGARGEAFF
TRBV27	TRBJ2-3	TRBD2	TGTGCCAGCAGTCCTAGCGGGGACCACACAGATACGCAGTATTTT	CASSPSGDHTDTQYF
TRBV7-9	TRBJ2-1	TRBD2	TGTGCCAGCAGCCCCCAGCGCGGGAGGGCCTACAATGAGCAGTTCTTC	CASSPQRGRAYNEQFF
TRBV7-8	TRBJ1-5	TRBD1	TGTGCCAGCAGCTTAGACAGGGGCGGCAATCAGCCCCAGCATTTT	CASSLDRGGNQPQHF
TRBV28	TRBJ1-2	NA	TGTGCCACAGACAGCTATGGCTACACCTTC	CATDSYGYTF
TRBV6-1	TRBJ2-7	TRBD1	TGTGCCAGCAGTGAAGGGCAGGGGGCCGACGAGCAGTACTTC	CASSEGQGADEQYF
TRBV7-9	TRBJ2-7	NA	TGTGCCAGCAGCTTAGTCTCGGCGGGACGGGAGCAGTACTTC	CASSLVSAGREQYF
TRBV18	TRBJ2-5	TRBD1	TGTGCCAGCTCACCAACACGAACGGACAGGGGAGAGACCCAGTACTTC	CASSPTRTDRGETQYF
TRBV5-1	TRBJ2-3	TRBD2	TGCGCCAGCACGAGCGGGAGGGCCCAAGATACGCAGTATTTT	CASTSGRAQDTQYF
TRBV5-8	TRBJ2-2	NA	TGTGCCAGCAGCCTCGTAGGGGTGGGCACCGGGGAGCTGTTTTTT	CASSLVGVGTGELFF
TRBV4-1	TRBJ2-1	NA	TGCGCCAGCAGCCGAAGCAGGGGCACCTACAATGAGCAGTTCTTC	CASSRSRGTYNEQFF
TRBV7-6	TRBJ2-7	TRBD2	TGTGCCAGCAGCCAACCCGCGGGAGGCGCCTACGAGCAGTACTTC	CASSQPAGGAYEQYF
TRBV2	TRBJ1-1	NA	TGTGCCAGCAGACCTCAGGTGGAGAACACTGAAGCTTTCTTT	CASRPQVENTEAFF
TRBV9	TRBJ1-2	TRBD1	TGTGCCAGCAGCGTAGGCAGGACAGGGACGGAAGGCTACACCTTC	CASSVGRTGTEGYTF
TRBV7-8	TRBJ2-1	TRBD2	TGTGCCAGCCGCCTCGGGGGGACTAGCGGGATCAATGAGCAGTTCTTC	CASRLGGTSGINEQFF
TRBV28	TRBJ2-5	TRBD1	TGTGCCAGCGGGACAGGGGGGGGTGAGACCCAGTACTTC	CASGTGGGETQYF
TRBV4-3	TRBJ1-6	TRBD1	TGCGCCAGCAGCCAGGAACAGGGGCCGACACCCCTCCACTTT	CASSQEQGPTPLHF
TRBV5-1	TRBJ2-5	NA	TGCGCCAGCAGCCCGGCATTGGCGGCCGGGGAGACCCAGTACTTC	CASSPALAAGETQYF
TRBV28	TRBJ2-7	TRBD1	TGTGCCAGCAGTTTCGGACAAGGGGGCTCCGAGCAGTACTTC	CASSFGQGGSEQYF
TRBV18	TRBJ2-1	NA	TGTGCCAGCTCACAGGGGGTCTCCTCCTACAATGAGCAGTTCTTC	CASSQGVSSYNEQFF
TRBV21-1	TRBJ2-2	NA	TGTGCCAGCAGCAAGGCGGGACTAGAAGTCCCCGGGGAGCTGTTTTTT	CASSKAGLEVPGELFF
TRBV25-1	TRBJ1-6	NA	TGTGCCAGCACCTCTCAAGAGTCACCCCTCCACTTT	CASTSQESPLHF
TRBV9	TRBJ1-1	NA	TGTGCCAGCTCGCGGGCGCCGAGTACTGAAGCTTTCTTT	CASSRAPSTEAFF
TRBV27	TRBJ1-1	NA	TGTGCCAGCAGTTTGACCGGGGTGAACACTGAAGCTTTCTTT	CASSLTGVNTEAFF
TRBV11-1	TRBJ2-6	NA	TGTGCCAGCAGCTTAGCGGGGCTCTCTGGGGCCAACGTCCTGACTTTC	CASSLAGLSGANVLTF
TRBV18	TRBJ1-2	NA	TGTGCCAGCTCACCGAAACAGGGATATGGCTACACCTTC	CASSPKQGYGYTF
TRBV7-9	TRBJ2-1	TRBD1	TGTGCCAGCACCCCCGGGACAGTTAGCTCCTACAATGAGCAGTTCTTC	CASTPGTVSSYNEQFF
TRBV7-2	TRBJ1-5	NA	TGTGCCAGCAACTATGACTGGCAGGGGCCAAGGAATCAGCCCCAGCATTTT	CASNYDWQGPRNQPQHF
TRBV28	TRBJ1-5	TRBD1	TGTGCCAGCAGTCACCGAGGACAGGGTTATCGGAATCAGCCCCAGCATTTT	CASSHRGQGYRNQPQHF
TRBV10-1	TRBJ2-7	TRBD1	TGCGCCAGCAGTCCGACAGGGGGCATGTACGAGCAGTACTTC	CASSPTGGMYEQYF
TRBV5-6	TRBJ2-7	TRBD1	TGTGCCAGCAGCTTGGTCCAGGCGGGACAGGGGGCCAAGCAGTACTTC	CASSLVQAGQGAKQYF
TRBV2	TRBJ2-2	NA	TGTGCCAGCAGTGAGGCTAGGCTTCCTGCCGGGGAGCTGTTTTTT	CASSEARLPAGELFF
TRBV19	TRBJ1-5	NA	TGTGCCAGTAGTAGGGGGGGCGACGCTCAGCCCCAGCATTTT	CASSRGGDAQPQHF
TRBV18	TRBJ2-3	NA	TGTGCCAGCTCTCAGGACACCTCGACCACAGATACGCAGTATTTT	CASSQDTSTTDTQYF
TRBV28	TRBJ2-3	TRBD2	TGTGCCAGCAGTTTATCTTCTAGCGGGAGCACAGATACGCAGTATTTT	CASSLSSSGSTDTQYF
TRBV7-2	TRBJ2-1	TRBD2	TGTGCCAGCAGTCCTGGACTAGCGGGAGTTCGGGGAAGCTACAATGAGCAGTTCTTC	CASSPGLAGVRGSYNEQFF
TRBV27	TRBJ1-1	NA	TGTGCCAGCAGTTCACAGGGCTTTGGGAGCGGAGCTTTCTTT	CASSSQGFGSGAFF
TRBV18	TRBJ2-5	NA	TGTGCCAGCTCACCACAGGGCGGGCAAGAGACCCAGTACTTC	CASSPQGGQETQYF
TRBV10-3	TRBJ2-7	TRBD1	TGTGCCATCAGGGACAGGGGACTCCTCTACGAGCAGTACTTC	CAIRDRGLLYEQYF
TRBV19	TRBJ2-6	NA	TGTGCCAGTAGTCCGCCTTTACTAGCTGCCAACGTCCTGACTTTC	CASSPPLLAANVLTF
TRBV7-9	TRBJ2-1	TRBD1	TGTGCCAGCAGCTTAACAGGGGGAATCAGCCATGAGCAGTTCTTC	CASSLTGGISHEQFF
TRBV11-2	TRBJ1-5	NA	TGTGCCAGCAGCTTAGAGCAGGGCCAGCCCCAGCATTTT	CASSLEQGQPQHF
TRBV18	TRBJ2-1	TRBD2	TGTGCCAGCTCACCACCGGGACTAGAATACAATGAGCAGTTCTTC	CASSPPGLEYNEQFF
TRBV2	TRBJ2-5	NA	TGTGCCAGCACCGGGGGTGGCGAGACCCAGTACTTC	CASTGGGETQYF
TRBV5-1	TRBJ1-4	TRBD1	TGCGCCAGCAGCTTGGGGGACAGGGAAGATAATGAAAAACTGTTTTTT	CASSLGDREDNEKLFF
TRBV7-8	TRBJ2-7	TRBD2	TGTGCCAGCAGCTTAGGTGGTAGCGGGTCCCGCGAGCAGTACTTC	CASSLGGSGSREQYF
TRBV18	TRBJ2-7	NA	TGTGCCAGCTCACCGGTATCGCCGGGCGAGCAGTACTTC	CASSPVSPGEQYF
TRBV2	TRBJ2-7	TRBD2	TGTGCCAGCAGGCTGGGGACTACGTCAGTCTACGAGCAGTACTTC	CASRLGTTSVYEQYF